This T cell receptor beta chain originates from a study of breast tumors, draining lymph nodes, adjacent tissues. Overall study results and limits: Findings are consistent with lymph node origin and intratumoral expansion of most tumor T cells. That most tumor T cells come from lymph nodes remained unproven. Tumors had less TCR diversity than lymph nodes, more than nontumor tissue. Compared with basal-like, luminal-like tumors shared significantly more repertoire with nontumor tissue.

Trimming left V 7 bases short and J 3 bases short, with 11 bases between. From germline, CDR1 is LNHDA and CDR2 SQIVND (reference sequence). CDR3 length: 13 residues. TCRdb reprocessed the multiplex PCR reads via MiXCR and lists one record per CDR3 protein. This repertoire shows some 22,000 distinct CDR3 sequences, roughly 40% found once; its top ten account for around 22%. This clonotype has ten or more counts. As yet, its antigen is unknown. This sequence originates from a female donor with breast cancer. Some clones in this sample may be carry-over from other donors' samples. The V and J genes are TRBV19 and TRBJ2-3, with D possibly matching TRBD2 (5 bases). The sequenced sample was breast tumor tissue. CDR3 sequence: CASMSLATDTQYF. In DNA, the CDR3 is TGTGCCAGTATGAGTCTAGCTACAGATACGCAGTATTTT.